A selection of T cell receptor beta chains follows, all from one sample in a study of shared clonotypes between healthy human individuals. The table came from immunoSEQ multiplex PCR; TCRdb's copy has only in-frame clones and leaves some out. The table shows 400,000 to 600,000 clones, with approximately 94% occurring only once. What was sequenced was naive CD4+ T cells sorted from blood. The origin of the receptors is a woman aged 25 to 45 in good health. The CDR3 runs from the conserved cysteine through the conserved F or W. A D gene is named only where the DNA matches it firmly. The size entry is marked missing in some rows and otherwise reads once, few, many or a size class.

TRBV12-5	TRBD1	NA	TRBJ1-1	TGTGCTAGTGCCCTACAGGGGGGGGCTCTTACTGAAGCTTTCTTT	CASALQGGALTEAFF
TRBV1	NA	once	TRBJ2-3	TGCACCAGCAGCCAAGATGGCTCCCGAGACCTACCTTCTGATACGCAGTATTTT	CTSSQDGSRDLPSDTQYF
TRBV30	NA	NA	TRBJ2-7	TGTGCCTGGAGTTTATATCGGCGAGACTCCTACGAGCAGTACTTC	CAWSLYRRDSYEQYF
TRBV2	TRBD2	NA	TRBJ2-7	TGTGCCAGGCTCAGTGTTAGCGGGAGATCCTACGAGCAGTACTTC	CARLSVSGRSYEQYF
TRBV9	NA	NA	TRBJ2-5	TGTGCCAGCAGCGCACGCTCTAGCAGGGAGACCCAGTACTTC	CASSARSSRETQYF
TRBV5-4	NA	NA	TRBJ1-2	TGTGCCAGCAGCTTGGCGACGGAACATTTCTATGGCTACACCTTC	CASSLATEHFYGYTF
TRBV6-5	NA	NA	TRBJ1-1	TGTGCCAGCAGTCACGGGGGGGCGGACACTGAAGCTTTCTTT	CASSHGGADTEAFF
TRBV28	NA	NA	TRBJ2-7	TGTGCCAGCAGTTCCCCGGGCCCAGCGGGCTACGAGCAGTACTTC	CASSSPGPAGYEQYF
TRBV11-2	NA	NA	TRBJ1-5	TGTGCCAGCAGCCATAATCCGGGGATAGGTCCCCAGCATTTT	CASSHNPGIGPQHF
TRBV5-4	NA	NA	TRBJ2-3	TGTGCCAGCAGCTTTTATCCCAAGGCGCAGTATTTT	CASSFYPKAQYF
TRBV19	TRBD2	NA	TRBJ2-1	TGTGCCAGTAGTATAGTTCCGGGGCTAGCGGCCTCCTACAATGAGCAGTTCTTC	CASSIVPGLAASYNEQFF
TRBV19	NA	NA	TRBJ2-7	TGTGCCAGCAGTTTTGGGGGCATGGACGAGCAGTACTTC	CASSFGGMDEQYF
TRBV6-1	NA	NA	TRBJ1-1	TGTGCCAGCATCAGGAACACTGAAGCTTTCTTT	CASIRNTEAFF
TRBV11-2	TRBD2	NA	TRBJ2-1	TGTGCCAGCAGCCCCCGGACTAGCGGTTTGTACAATGAGCAGTTCTTC	CASSPRTSGLYNEQFF
TRBV28	NA	few	TRBJ1-2	TGTGCCAGCAGTTCAGGGCCCCCCTATGGCTACACCTTC	CASSSGPPYGYTF
TRBV28	NA	NA	TRBJ1-1	TGTGCCAGCAGAAAAGCCAGGGAAAGGAGCACTGAAGCTTTCTTT	CASRKARERSTEAFF
TRBV6-5	TRBD2	NA	TRBJ2-5	TGTGCCAGCATGACCCTAGCGGGAGTGGAGACCCAGTACTTC	CASMTLAGVETQYF